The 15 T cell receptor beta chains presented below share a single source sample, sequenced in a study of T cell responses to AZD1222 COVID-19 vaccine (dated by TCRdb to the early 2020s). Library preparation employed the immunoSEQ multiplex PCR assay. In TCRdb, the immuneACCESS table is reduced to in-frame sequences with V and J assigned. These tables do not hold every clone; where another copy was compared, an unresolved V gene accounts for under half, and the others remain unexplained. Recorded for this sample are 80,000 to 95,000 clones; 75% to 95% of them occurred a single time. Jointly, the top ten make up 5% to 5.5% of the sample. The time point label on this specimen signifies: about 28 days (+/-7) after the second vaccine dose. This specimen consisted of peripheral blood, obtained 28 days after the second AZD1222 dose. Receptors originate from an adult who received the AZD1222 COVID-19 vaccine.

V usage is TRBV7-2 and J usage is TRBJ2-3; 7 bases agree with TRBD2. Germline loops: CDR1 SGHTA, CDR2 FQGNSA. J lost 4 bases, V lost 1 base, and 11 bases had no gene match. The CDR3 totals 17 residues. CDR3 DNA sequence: TGTGCCAGCAGCTTAGTACGAGCGGGGAGTGGTGCAGATACGCAGTATTTT. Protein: CASSLVRAGSGADTQYF.

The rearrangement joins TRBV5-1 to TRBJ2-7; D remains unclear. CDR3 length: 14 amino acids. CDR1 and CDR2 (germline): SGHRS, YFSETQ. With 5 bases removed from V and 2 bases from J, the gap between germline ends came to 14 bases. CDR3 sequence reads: CASRYGRSPYEQYF. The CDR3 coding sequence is TGCGCCAGCAGATATGGACGGTCGCCCTACGAGCAGTACTTC.

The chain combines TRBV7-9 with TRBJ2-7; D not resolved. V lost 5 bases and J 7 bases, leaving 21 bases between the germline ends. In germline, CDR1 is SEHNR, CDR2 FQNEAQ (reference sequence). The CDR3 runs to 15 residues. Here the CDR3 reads CASSRRTKEHYEQYF. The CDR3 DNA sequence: TGTGCCAGCAGCCGCAGGACGAAGGAACACTATGAGCAGTACTTC.

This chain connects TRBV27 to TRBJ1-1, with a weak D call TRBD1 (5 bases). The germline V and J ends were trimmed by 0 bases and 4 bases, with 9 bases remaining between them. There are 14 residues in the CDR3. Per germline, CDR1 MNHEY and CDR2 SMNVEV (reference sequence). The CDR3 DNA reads TGTGCCAGCAGTTTATCGCAGGGCAGCACTGAAGCTTTCTTT. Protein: CASSLSQGSTEAFF.

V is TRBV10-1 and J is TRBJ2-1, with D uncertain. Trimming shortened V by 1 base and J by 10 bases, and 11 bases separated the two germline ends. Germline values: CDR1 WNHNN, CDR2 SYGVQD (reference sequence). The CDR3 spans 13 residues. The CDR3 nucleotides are TGCGCCAGCAGTGAGTGGTTAGCTGGGGAGCAGTTCTTC. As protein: CASSEWLAGEQFF.

The CDR3 loop is CASSPGQGSYEQYF. For the CDR3, the DNA is TGTGCCAGCAGCCCCGGACAGGGATCCTACGAGCAGTACTTC. This chain joins TRBV3-1 (or the pseudogene TRBV3-2) and TRBJ2-7; 8 bases match TRBD1. Trimming at V came to 4 bases and at J to 1 base, leaving 3 bases not matched to a gene. Germline V gene lookup returns CDR1 LGHDT and CDR2 YNNKEL (reference sequence). This CDR3 is 14 amino acids long.

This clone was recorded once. CDR3 in amino acids: CAWSVQENTEAFF. CDR3 coding DNA: TGTGCCTGGAGTGTACAAGAGAACACTGAAGCTTTCTTT. This chain joins TRBV30 and TRBJ1-1; no clear D gene. Germline assignment: CDR1 GTSNPN and CDR2 SVGIG (reference sequence). The V end lost 0 bases, the J end lost 1 base, and 6 bases lay between the germline ends. The CDR3 totals 13 residues.

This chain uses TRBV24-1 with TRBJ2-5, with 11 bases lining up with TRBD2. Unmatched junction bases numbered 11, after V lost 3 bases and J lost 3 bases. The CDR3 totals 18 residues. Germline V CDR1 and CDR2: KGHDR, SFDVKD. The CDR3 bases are TGTGCCACCAGTGATATAGCGGGGGGGCCTTCGTCGAAAGAGACCCAGTACTTC. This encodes CATSDIAGGPSSKETQYF.

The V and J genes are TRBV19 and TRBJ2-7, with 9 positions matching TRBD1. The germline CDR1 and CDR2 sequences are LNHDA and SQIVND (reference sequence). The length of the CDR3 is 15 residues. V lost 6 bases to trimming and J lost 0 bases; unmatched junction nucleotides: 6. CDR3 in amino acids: CASRRTGETSYEQYF. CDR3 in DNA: TGTGCCAGTAGGCGGACAGGGGAGACCTCCTACGAGCAGTACTTC.

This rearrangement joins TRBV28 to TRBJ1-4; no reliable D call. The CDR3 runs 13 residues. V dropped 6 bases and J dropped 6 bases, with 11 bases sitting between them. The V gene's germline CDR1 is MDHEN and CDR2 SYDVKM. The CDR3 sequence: CASRPPVDEKLFF. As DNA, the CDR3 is TGTGCCAGCAGACCCCCAGTCGATGAAAAACTGTTTTTT.

The CDR3 bases are TGTGCCAGTACCCTGGGACTAGCAATTCCCGGGGAGCTGTTTTTT. Translating it yields CASTLGLAIPGELFF. This chain links TRBV19 with TRBJ2-2; 9 bases line up with TRBD2. Germline values: CDR1 LNHDA, CDR2 SQIVND (reference sequence). The CDR3 runs to 15 residues. V was pared by 7 bases and J by 6 bases, with 9 bases of the junction left unmatched.

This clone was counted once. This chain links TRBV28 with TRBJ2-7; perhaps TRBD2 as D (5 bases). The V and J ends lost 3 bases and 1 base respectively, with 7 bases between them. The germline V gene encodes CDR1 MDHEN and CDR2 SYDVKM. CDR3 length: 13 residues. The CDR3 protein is CASSLEVSYEQYF. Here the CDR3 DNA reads TGTGCCAGCAGTTTGGAGGTATCCTACGAGCAGTACTTC.

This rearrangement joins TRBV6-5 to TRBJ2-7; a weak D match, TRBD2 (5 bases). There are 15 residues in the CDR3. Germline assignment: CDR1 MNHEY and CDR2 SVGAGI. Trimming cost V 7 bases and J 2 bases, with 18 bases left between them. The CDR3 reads CASTDQRPPPYEQYF. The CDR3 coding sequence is TGTGCCAGCACCGACCAGCGGCCGCCGCCCTACGAGCAGTACTTC.

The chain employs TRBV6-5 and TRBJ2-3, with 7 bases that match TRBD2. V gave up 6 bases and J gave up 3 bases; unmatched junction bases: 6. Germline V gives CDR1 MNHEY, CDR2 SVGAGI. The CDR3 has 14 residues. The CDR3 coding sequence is TGTGCCAGCAGCCGGACTAGACAAACAGATACGCAGTATTTT. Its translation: CASSRTRQTDTQYF.

CDR3 amino acids: CASSLSLRDNYGYTF. CDR3 DNA sequence: TGTGCCAGCAGCCTCTCTCTACGGGACAACTATGGCTACACCTTC. V usage is TRBV3-1 (or the pseudogene TRBV3-2) and J usage is TRBJ1-2; perhaps TRBD1 as D (5 bases). The germline CDR1 and CDR2 sequences are LGHDT and YNNKEL (reference sequence). The CDR3 runs to 15 residues. V was trimmed by 4 bases and J by 2 bases, leaving 14 bases between them.